This T cell receptor (beta chain) was identified in a study of T-cell memory formation after mild COVID-19. Overall study: TCR clusters showed largely donor specificity.

TCRdb redid the calling of the 5' RACE reads with MiXCR, one entry per CDR3 protein. The top ten hold roughly 13% of the sample, which has 300,000 to 400,000 distinct CDR3 sequences, 25% to 30% seen once. With 2 bases removed from V and 6 bases from J, the gap between germline ends came to 12 bases. The CDR3 has 13 amino acids. Germline CDR1 and CDR2: SQVTM and ANQGSEA. Study results and limitations: Balance between CD4 and CD8 was seen in clones contracting day 15 to 85, and a CD4+ lean was seen in later expanders. CM and EM subsets held most contracting CD4+ clones; EMRA held CD8+ ones. The study detected some responding clones in pre-infection memory, suggesting cross-reactive memory joined.

This clonotype was counted only a few times. What it binds is not known. This sequence joins TRBV29-1 and TRBJ2-3; D may be TRBD1 (5 bases). This sequence originates from an adult woman who had mild COVID-19 (a few samples of this study predate the infection). Cell type and time point are not known. The specimen sequenced was PBMCs or a T cell subset sorted from them (not recorded which). The CDR3 reads CSVERMGRDTQYF. CDR3 DNA sequence: TGCAGCGTTGAACGAATGGGGCGGGATACGCAGTATTTT.